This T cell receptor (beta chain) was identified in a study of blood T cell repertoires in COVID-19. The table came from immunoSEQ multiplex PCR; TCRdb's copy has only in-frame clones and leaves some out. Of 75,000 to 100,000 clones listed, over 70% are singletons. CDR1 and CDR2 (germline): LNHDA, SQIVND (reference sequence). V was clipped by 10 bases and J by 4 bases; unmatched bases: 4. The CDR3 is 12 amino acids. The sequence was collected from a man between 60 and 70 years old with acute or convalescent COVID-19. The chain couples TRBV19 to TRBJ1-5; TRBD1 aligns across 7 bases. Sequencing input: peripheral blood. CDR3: CATRQGNQPQHF. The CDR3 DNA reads TGTGCCACCAGACAGGGTAATCAGCCCCAGCATTTT.